These 23 T cell receptor beta chains originate from one sample sequenced in a study of blood T cell repertoires in COVID-19. Sequenced by immunoSEQ multiplex PCR; TCRdb stores in-frame clones only, minus some. There are roughly 80,000 clones in the sample; 84% occur only once, and about 12% lies in the top ten. The material sequenced was peripheral blood. The receptors were sampled from a human donor in a cohort sampled during active COVID-19.

CDR3 residues: CASRNTAYEQYF. CDR3 DNA: TGTGCCAGCAGAAACACCGCCTACGAGCAGTACTTC. The gene calls are TRBV6-5 and TRBJ2-7, with D uncertain. From germline, CDR1 is MNHEY and CDR2 SVGAGI. The CDR3 is 12 amino acids. Trimming cost V 6 bases and J 2 bases, with 8 bases left between them.

V gene TRBV29-1 combines with J gene TRBJ2-7; 10 nucleotides align to TRBD1. This CDR3 contains 14 residues. V was clipped by 1 base and J by 6 bases; unmatched bases: 6. Germline V gene data show CDR1 as SQVTM and CDR2 as ANQGSEA. CDR3 loop: CSVEGGTGDREQYF. DNA for the CDR3: TGCAGCGTTGAAGGGGGGACAGGGGACCGCGAGCAGTACTTC.

The V call is TRBV6-5, the J call TRBJ2-2; TRBD2 matches 8 bases. CDR3 length: 15 residues. The ends lost 5 bases at V and 4 bases at J; junction bases unmatched: 6. CDR1 MNHEY and CDR2 SVGAGI come from the germline V gene. The CDR3 loop reads CASSRTSGATGELFF. The CDR3 region has the DNA TGTGCCAGCAGTAGAACTAGCGGCGCCACCGGGGAGCTGTTTTTT.

The chain uses TRBV19 and TRBJ1-6; D is undetermined. This CDR3 contains 13 residues. CDR1 and CDR2 from the germline V gene are LNHDA and SQIVND (reference sequence). V gave up 8 bases and J gave up 0 bases, with 5 bases separating them. The CDR3, as DNA: TGTGCCAGTCGCAGCTCCTATAATTCACCCCTCCACTTT. Amino acid sequence: CASRSSYNSPLHF.

The chain employs TRBV7-9 and TRBJ2-2; TRBD1 aligns across 8 bases. V shed 2 bases, J shed 7 bases, and the junction held 9 bases outside the gene matches. The CDR3 length is 16 residues. CDR1 is SEHNR and CDR2 is FQNEAQ in the germline V gene (reference sequence). The chain's CDR3 is CASSLTTGGQGGELFF. The CDR3 DNA reads TGTGCCAGCAGCTTAACAACAGGGGGTCAAGGCGGGGAGCTGTTTTTT.

This chain links TRBV27 with TRBJ1-1; TRBD1 aligns across 9 bases. With 0 bases clipped from V and 1 base from J, the junction kept 3 bases outside the gene matches. From germline, CDR1 is MNHEY and CDR2 SMNVEV (reference sequence). The CDR3 has 16 amino acids. DNA for the CDR3: TGTGCCAGCAGTTTATCGGGACAGGGACCGAACACTGAAGCTTTCTTT. Amino acid sequence: CASSLSGQGPNTEAFF.

This clone appeared a single time. The chain links TRBV7-9 to TRBJ2-1; a possible D gene is TRBD2 (6 bases). This CDR3 contains 14 residues. Germline CDR1 and CDR2: SEHNR and FQNEAQ (reference sequence). V lost 3 bases to trimming and J lost 6 bases, with 12 bases between them. This chain's CDR3 is CASSLIGRGNEQFF. CDR3 coding DNA: TGTGCCAGCAGCTTGATCGGGCGGGGCAATGAGCAGTTCTTC.

The chain combines TRBV6-1 with TRBJ1-6, with D possibly being TRBD1 (5 bases). This CDR3 contains 15 residues. The germline V and J ends were trimmed by 2 bases and 8 bases, with 13 bases remaining between them. Germline V gene data show CDR1 as MNHNS and CDR2 as SASEGT. In DNA form, the CDR3 reads TGTGCCAGCAGTGAATGGGGCATCGTGGATTCACCCCTCCACTTT. This translates into CASSEWGIVDSPLHF.

This rearrangement joins TRBV2 to TRBJ1-2; tentatively, D is TRBD1 (6 bases). This CDR3 region has 13 residues. The germline CDR1 and CDR2 sequences are SNHLY and FYNNEI. V was shortened by 2 bases and J by 5 bases, with 9 bases between the two germline ends. CDR3 in amino acids: CASSETGRYGYTF. CDR3 nucleotide sequence: TGTGCCAGCAGTGAAACAGGGCGATATGGCTACACCTTC.

The CDR3 DNA reads TGTGCCAGCAGCAAAGTTCGACAGGGGGCTAAGGAGACCCAGTACTTC. It codes for CASSKVRQGAKETQYF. V is TRBV21-1 and J is TRBJ2-5; the D segment call TRBD1 is taken from the table without a DNA check. TRBV21-1 is labeled a pseudogene. This CDR3 comprises 16 residues.

On this clone: Other DNA sequences within the sample encode an identical CDR3. CDR3 residues: CASSQTGYEQYF. CDR3 coding DNA: TGTGCCAGCAGCCAGACAGGGTACGAGCAGTACTTC. V gene TRBV4-2 combines with J gene TRBJ2-7; TRBD1 aligns across 7 bases. V was clipped by 3 bases and J by 4 bases; unmatched bases: 0. This CDR3 has 12 amino acids. Per germline, CDR1 LGHNA and CDR2 YNFKEQ.

The chain employs TRBV7-9 and TRBJ1-2; D uncertain. Germline V CDR1 and CDR2: SEHNR, FQNEAQ (reference sequence). The V gene lost 8 bases and the J gene lost 2 bases, with 21 bases spanning the gap. The CDR3 covers 16 residues. This CDR3 reads CASSTSAGRENYGYTF. CDR3 DNA sequence: TGTGCCAGCTCAACCTCGGCTGGCCGGGAAAACTATGGCTACACCTTC. The variable domain in full, completed from reference TRBV7-9 and TRBJ1-2, reads DTGVSQNPRHKITKRGQNVTFRCDPISEHNRLYWYRQTLGQGPEFLTYFQNEAQLEKSRLLSDRFSAERPKGSFSTLEIQRTEQGDSAMYLCASSTSAGRENYGYTFGSGTRLTVV.

V usage is TRBV15 and J usage is TRBJ2-5; 11 bases are shared with TRBD2. Germline CDR1 is LNHNV and CDR2 is YYDKDF (reference sequence). Losses at the gene ends were 3 bases for V and 3 bases for J; bases not matched to a gene: 9. CDR3 size: 17 residues. In nucleotides, the CDR3 is TGTGCCACCAGCAGGGACACTAGCGGGGGACTCAAAGAGACCCAGTACTTC. Encoded protein: CATSRDTSGGLKETQYF.

The count of this clone is one. The chain recombines TRBV5-4 with TRBJ2-3; 13 bases match TRBD2. Germline values: CDR1 SGHNT, CDR2 YYREEE (reference sequence). This CDR3 region has 15 residues. Trimming at V came to 6 bases and at J to 3 bases, leaving 4 bases not matched to a gene. Written as DNA, the CDR3 is TGTGCCAGCACCCGGACTAGCGGGGGTACAGATACGCAGTATTTT. Its translation is CASTRTSGGTDTQYF.

The chain has TRBV9 and TRBJ1-4, with TRBD1 matching over 7 bases. This CDR3 has 15 residues. Germline V CDR1 and CDR2: SGDLS, YYNGEE. V shed 4 bases, J shed 2 bases, and the junction held 5 bases outside the gene matches. This CDR3 reads CASSTTGRTNEKLFF. DNA of the CDR3: TGTGCCAGCAGCACGACAGGGCGCACTAATGAAAAACTGTTTTTT.

This chain uses TRBV30 with TRBJ1-2; TRBD1 aligns across 7 bases. This CDR3 contains 12 residues. Trimming took 4 bases from V and 1 from J; bases not matched to a gene: 0. CDR1 is GTSNPN, CDR2 SVGIG, per germline (reference sequence). The CDR3 spells CAWNRGNYGYTF. The CDR3 DNA reads as TGTGCCTGGAACAGGGGTAACTATGGCTACACCTTC.

This clone was seen just once. The chain uses TRBV11-2 and TRBJ1-5, with unresolved D. V was shortened by 2 bases and J by 0 bases, with 8 bases between the two germline ends. In germline, CDR1 is SGHAT, CDR2 FQNNGV. The CDR3 consists of 15 residues. The CDR3 spells CASSLTGYSNQPQHF. CDR3 DNA sequence: TGTGCCAGCAGCTTAACGGGGTATAGCAATCAGCCCCAGCATTTT.

This chain joins TRBV28 and TRBJ1-2, with 7 bases aligning to TRBD1. The V segment lost 6 bases and the J segment 2 bases; nucleotides outside the gene matches: 9. Germline V lookup: CDR1 MDHEN, CDR2 SYDVKM. The CDR3 is 15 residues long. Here the CDR3 reads CASSNPGQRNYGYTF. The CDR3 bases are TGTGCCAGCAGCAACCCGGGACAGAGAAACTATGGCTACACCTTC.

The chain links TRBV27 to TRBJ1-6; possible D gene TRBD1, 5 bases. Trimming pared 5 bases from V and 7 bases from J, leaving 12 bases between. This CDR3 contains 14 residues. CDR1 is MNHEY and CDR2 is SMNVEV in the germline V gene (reference sequence). The CDR3 DNA reads as TGTGCCAGCAGTCACCAGGGTTGGAATTCACCCCTCCACTTT. It encodes CASSHQGWNSPLHF.

The sample holds one count of this clone. The chain has TRBV7-9 and TRBJ2-7; perhaps TRBD1 as D (6 bases). The V gene's germline CDR1 is SEHNR and CDR2 FQNEAQ (reference sequence). This CDR3 spans 17 amino acids. V was trimmed by 5 bases and J by 0 bases, leaving 20 bases between them. For the CDR3, the DNA is TGTGCCAGCAGCCCCGCGGACGGGACAACTAACTCCTACGAGCAGTACTTC. This encodes CASSPADGTTNSYEQYF.

The chain has TRBV7-9 and TRBJ2-5, with 7 bases that match TRBD1. Germline CDR1 and CDR2: SEHNR and FQNEAQ (reference sequence). V lost 5 bases and J lost 0; bases outside the gene matches: 3. The CDR3 has 14 amino acids. CDR3 bases: TGTGCCAGCAGCCGGGGACAGTACCAAGAGACCCAGTACTTC. Residues: CASSRGQYQETQYF.

The gene calls are TRBV24-1 and TRBJ2-7; weak D call: TRBD1 (5 bases). V was pared by 4 bases and J by 7 bases, with 19 bases between. CDR1 and CDR2 from the germline V gene are KGHDR and SFDVKD. This CDR3 spans 15 amino acids. The CDR3 DNA follows: TGTGCCACCAGTGACGCTGGATCTACTTACAGGGAGCAGTACTTC. Its translation: CATSDAGSTYREQYF.

The gene calls are TRBV5-1 and TRBJ2-7; D may be TRBD2 (6 bases). The CDR3 has 14 residues. V was shortened by 7 bases and J by 9 bases, with 23 bases between the two germline ends. Germline V gene sequence: CDR1 SGHRS, CDR2 YFSETQ. The chain's CDR3 is CASGVGGTYELQYF. The CDR3 coding sequence is TGCGCCAGCGGGGTCGGGGGAACCTACGAGTTGCAGTACTTC.